One sample yielded the 18 T cell receptor beta chains listed below, sequenced in a study of T-cell reconstitution after alpha-beta-depleted transplantation in children. Library preparation (for TCRbeta) was performed with unique molecular identifiers. Using its own MiXCR run on the PCR reads, TCRdb lists one record per CDR3 protein. In the table there are around 240,000 distinct CDR3 sequences, approximately 9.9% of which are singletons. Here the sequenced sample was PBMCs from the stem cell graft donor, taken from the stem cell graft. These receptor sequences come from a human donor who donated a stem cell graft to a child with SCID.

The sample holds many counts of this clonotype. The rearrangement links TRBV5-1 to TRBJ1-5; D call uncertain. The CDR3 totals 18 residues. Looked up from germline, CDR1 is SGHRS and CDR2 is YFSETQ. V gave up 0 bases and J gave up 0 bases, with 16 bases separating them. The CDR3 DNA reads TGCGCCAGCAGCTTGGGTGCAGGAGGCCAGTATAGCAATCAGCCCCAGCATTTT. Translating it yields CASSLGAGGQYSNQPQHF.

This clonotype has a count of ten or more. This sequence joins TRBV5-1 and TRBJ2-5; D unresolved. The CDR3 contains 13 residues. V lost 4 bases and J 0 bases, leaving 7 bases between the germline ends. CDR1 is SGHRS and CDR2 is YFSETQ in the germline V gene. CDR3 DNA sequence: TGCGCCAGCAGCGTTGGGTACCAAGAGACCCAGTACTTC. Translated, it gives CASSVGYQETQYF.

This clonotype was picked up many times. This rearrangement joins TRBV20-1 to TRBJ2-5; D is undetermined. The CDR3 runs to 13 residues. In germline, CDR1 is DFQATT, CDR2 SNEGSKA (reference sequence). Deletions cut 4 bases from V and 4 bases from J, with 13 bases between. DNA for the CDR3: TGCAGTGCTACCCAGTACTTGTCAGAGACCCAGTACTTC. Translated: CSATQYLSETQYF.

This clonotype was seen many times. The CDR3 region is CASSPGGNRAGTEAFF. DNA for the CDR3: TGTGCCAGCAGCCCTGGAGGGAACAGGGCGGGCACTGAAGCTTTCTTT. V gene TRBV7-9 combines with J gene TRBJ1-1, with D tentatively TRBD1 (6 bases). Germline-derived CDR1 and CDR2 are SEHNR and FQNEAQ (reference sequence). V lost 5 bases, J lost 4 bases, and 20 bases lay in between. The CDR3 covers 16 residues.

This clonotype was recorded many times. The rearrangement joins TRBV9 to TRBJ1-1; TRBD1 aligns across 7 bases. The CDR3 has 15 amino acids. Trimming cost V 4 bases and J 4 bases; bases outside gene matches: 10. The germline V gene encodes CDR1 SGDLS and CDR2 YYNGEE. CDR3 in DNA: TGTGCCAGCAGCCCGGGGGACAGACTGGGCACTGAAGCTTTCTTT. This encodes CASSPGDRLGTEAFF.

At least ten counts were recorded for this clonotype. V gene TRBV6-5 combines with J gene TRBJ2-1; possible D gene TRBD1, 6 bases. Germline-derived CDR1 and CDR2 are MNHEY and SVGAGI. This CDR3 region has 14 residues. V was trimmed by 2 bases and J by 2 bases, leaving 7 bases between them. This CDR3 reads CASSYQGTYNEQFF. The CDR3 nucleotides are TGTGCCAGCAGTTACCAGGGGACCTACAATGAGCAGTTCTTC.

This clonotype was seen many times. The V gene is TRBV20-1, the J gene TRBJ2-3; perhaps TRBD1 as D (6 bases). The CDR3 totals 15 residues. Germline loops: CDR1 DFQATT, CDR2 SNEGSKA (reference sequence). Trimming removed 1 base at V and 2 bases at J, with 13 bases between. The CDR3 protein is CSARASTGSTDTQYF. In DNA form, the CDR3 reads TGCAGTGCTAGAGCGAGTACAGGGTCCACAGATACGCAGTATTTT.

This clonotype was seen at least ten times. The V gene is TRBV5-1, the J gene TRBJ2-7; D unclear. Looked up from germline, CDR1 is SGHRS and CDR2 is YFSETQ. The CDR3 is 15 amino acids. V was shortened by 1 base and J by 0 bases, with 11 bases between the two germline ends. CDR3 protein: CASSLWGTNSYEQYF. CDR3 bases: TGCGCCAGCAGCTTGTGGGGAACAAACTCCTACGAGCAGTACTTC.

This clonotype occurred many times. The chain recombines TRBV19 with TRBJ1-5; D might be TRBD1 (5 bases). Trimming shortened V by 4 bases and J by 4 bases, and 20 bases separated the two germline ends. CDR3 length: 17 residues. Germline V lookup: CDR1 LNHDA, CDR2 SQIVND (reference sequence). The CDR3 nucleotides are TGTGCCAGTAGTAATCCGGGGCGGTGGCAAATTAATCAGCCCCAGCATTTT. Amino acid sequence: CASSNPGRWQINQPQHF.

At least ten counts were recorded for this clonotype. The genes are TRBV6-2 or TRBV6-3 and TRBJ2-2; D is possibly TRBD1 (6 bases). Trimming took 2 bases from V and 5 from J, leaving 12 bases between them. The length of the CDR3 is 15 residues. The germline gives CDR1 MNHEY, CDR2 SVGEGT. The CDR3 spells CASSYVARGTGELFF. As DNA, the CDR3 is TGTGCCAGCAGTTACGTGGCCAGGGGTACCGGGGAGCTGTTTTTT.

This clonotype appeared once. V and J are TRBV18 and TRBJ2-5, with D uncertain. Germline CDR1 KGHSH, CDR2 LQKENI. This CDR3 is 12 amino acids long. V lost 5 bases and J lost 3, with 7 bases in between. Here the CDR3 DNA reads TGTGCCAGCTCATCTTCGGAAGAGACCCAGTACTTC. It specifies CASSSSEETQYF.

This clonotype was seen more than once but under ten times. This chain uses TRBV20-1 with TRBJ2-2; D possibly corresponds to TRBD2 (6 bases). Germline V gives CDR1 DFQATT, CDR2 SNEGSKA (reference sequence). Trimming removed 1 base from V and 0 bases from J, with 6 bases in between. This CDR3 spans 14 amino acids. The CDR3 DNA is TGCAGTGCTAGAGTAGCGGCGAACACCGGGGAGCTGTTTTTT. It translates to CSARVAANTGELFF.

Ten or more counts support this clonotype. V gene TRBV20-1 combines with J gene TRBJ1-1, with D perhaps matching TRBD1 (5 bases). CDR1 DFQATT and CDR2 SNEGSKA come from the germline V gene (reference sequence). V was cut by 3 bases and J by 5 bases, with 10 bases left in between. The length of the CDR3 is 12 residues. The CDR3 loop reads CSASPRATEAFF. The CDR3 DNA reads as TGCAGTGCTAGTCCCAGGGCGACTGAAGCTTTCTTT.

The rearrangement joins TRBV9 to TRBJ2-1; TRBD2 is a possible D gene (6 bases). Trimming removed 4 bases from V and 6 bases from J, with 11 bases in between. The CDR3 has 13 amino acids. Looked up from germline, CDR1 is SGDLS and CDR2 is YYNGEE. The CDR3 DNA is TGTGCCAGCAGCCCCTCGACTAGCAATGAGCAGTTCTTC. This codes for CASSPSTSNEQFF.

This clonotype came up many times. The chain combines TRBV4-1 with TRBJ2-7, with 8 bases fitting TRBD1. The germline V gene encodes CDR1 MGHRA and CDR2 YSYEKL. V lost 3 bases to trimming and J lost 8 bases; unmatched junction nucleotides: 3. The CDR3 contains 12 residues. The CDR3, as DNA: TGCGCCAGCAGCCACGGACAGGGACAGCAGTACTTC. It is translated as CASSHGQGQQYF.

This clonotype was recorded at least ten times. This chain links TRBV10-3 with TRBJ1-5; D unclear. The V and J ends lost 2 bases and 7 bases respectively, with 9 bases between them. This CDR3 is 13 amino acids long. Looked up from germline, CDR1 is ENHRY and CDR2 is SYGVKD. Here the CDR3 reads CAISERAGQPQHF. DNA for the CDR3: TGTGCCATCAGTGAGAGGGCAGGACAGCCCCAGCATTTT.

This clonotype was counted many times. The chain couples TRBV6-5 to TRBJ2-7; D is tentatively TRBD1 or TRBD2 (7 bases each). Between the trimmed V and J ends, which lost 8 bases and 4 bases, there was a span of 27 bases. The CDR3 covers 17 residues. The germline V gene has CDR1 MNHEY and CDR2 SVGAGI. CDR3 in amino acids: CASQGGSADFLRYEQYF. CDR3 nucleotides: TGTGCCAGCCAGGGGGGGTCCGCGGATTTCCTTCGTTACGAGCAGTACTTC.

The V and J genes are TRBV4-1 and TRBJ1-2; 8 nucleotides line up with TRBD1. The V and J ends lost 4 bases and 5 bases, in that order; junction bases with no gene match: 9. Germline-derived CDR1 and CDR2 are MGHRA and YSYEKL. The length of the CDR3 is 15 residues. CDR3 sequence reads: CASSRLTGDGYGYTF. The DNA of the CDR3 is TGCGCCAGCAGCCGCCTGACAGGGGATGGGTATGGCTACACCTTC.